Below, 19 T cell receptor beta chains from the same sample are listed, as sequenced in a study of human thymus T cells. Measured with immunoSEQ multiplex PCR; TCRdb has only the in-frame clones, and not every one. The data hold 45,000 to 50,000 clones, with just under 95% observed a single time. Sequences were obtained from blood. Receptors originate from a girl under two years old with a congenital heart defect but otherwise immunologically healthy.

The V gene is TRBV7-8, the J gene TRBJ2-5, with D possibly TRBD1 on 7 matching bases. CDR3 size: 14 residues. The germline CDR1 and CDR2 sequences are SGHVS and FQNEAQ. V lost 6 bases and J 2 bases, leaving 13 bases between the germline ends. The CDR3 loop is CASSLGGQQETQYF. CDR3 bases: TGTGCCAGCAGTTTGGGGGGACAGCAAGAGACCCAGTACTTC.

The rearrangement links TRBV5-6 to TRBJ1-2; D perhaps matches TRBD1 (5 bases). V was cut by 4 bases and J by 7 bases, with 11 bases left in between. CDR3 size: 12 residues. Germline-derived CDR1 and CDR2 are SGHDT and YYEEEE. The CDR3 sequence is CASSIRGFGYTF. The DNA of the CDR3 is TGTGCCAGCAGCATCCGGGGCTTTGGCTACACCTTC.

This chain joins TRBV10-3 and TRBJ2-3, with 12 bases aligning to TRBD2. From germline, CDR1 is ENHRY and CDR2 SYGVKD. V dropped 4 bases and J dropped 2; count of bases not matched to a gene: 1. The CDR3 consists of 15 residues. Here the CDR3 DNA reads TGTGCCATCAGTGGGACTAGCGGGGCCACAGATACGCAGTATTTT. Translation: CAISGTSGATDTQYF.

The J gene is TRBJ1-5, the V gene TRBV10-3; 7 nucleotides line up with TRBD1. J lost 0 bases, V lost 8 bases, and 7 bases had no gene match. The germline CDR1 and CDR2 sequences are ENHRY and SYGVKD. The CDR3 length is 15 residues. Here the CDR3 DNA reads TGTGCCATCTGGGGACAGAACTATAGCAATCAGCCCCAGCATTTT. Translating gives CAIWGQNYSNQPQHF.

J is TRBJ2-1 and V is TRBV5-1; D gene uncertain. There are 16 residues in the CDR3. The germline V and J ends were trimmed by 0 bases and 0 bases, with 10 bases remaining between them. The V gene's germline CDR1 is SGHRS and CDR2 YFSETQ. The CDR3 loop reads CASSLGAVGSYNEQFF. The CDR3 nucleotides read TGCGCCAGCAGCTTGGGGGCAGTAGGCTCCTACAATGAGCAGTTCTTC.

The V call is TRBV18, the J call TRBJ2-1; D is possibly TRBD2 (6 bases). This CDR3 is 15 amino acids long. Trimming left V 0 bases short and J 9 bases short, with 15 bases between. Germline CDR1 reads KGHSH; CDR2 reads LQKENI. Here the CDR3 DNA reads TGTGCCAGCTCACCACCGTCGGAGCTCGGGGGTGAGCAGTTCTTC. This translates into CASSPPSELGGEQFF.

The chain employs TRBV7-9 and TRBJ2-3; 8 nucleotides match TRBD2. With 2 bases clipped from V and 4 bases from J, the junction kept 2 bases outside the gene matches. This CDR3 comprises 14 residues. Germline CDR1 is SEHNR and CDR2 is FQNEAQ (reference sequence). This CDR3 reads CASSLIGRADTQYF. As DNA, the CDR3 is TGTGCCAGCAGCTTAATCGGGAGGGCAGATACGCAGTATTTT.

The rearrangement joins TRBV2 to TRBJ2-3; D is unclear. V gave up 4 bases and J gave up 6 bases, with 11 bases separating them. Germline V gives CDR1 SNHLY, CDR2 FYNNEI. The length of the CDR3 is 13 residues. The CDR3 nucleotides are TGTGCCAGCAGTGGGGTGACTTCGGATACGCAGTATTTT. Its protein product is CASSGVTSDTQYF.

The V and J genes are TRBV30 and TRBJ1-1, with a possible D match to TRBD1 (6 bases). The V end was cut by 4 bases, the J end by 10 bases, with 13 bases between. Germline loops: CDR1 GTSNPN, CDR2 SVGIG (reference sequence). The CDR3 extends over 11 amino acids. Here the CDR3 reads CAWTSGVGAFF. For the CDR3, the DNA is TGTGCCTGGACCTCAGGGGTCGGAGCTTTCTTT.

This chain uses TRBV5-5 with TRBJ2-3, with 9 bases fitting TRBD2. Germline loops: CDR1 SGHKS, CDR2 YYEKEE (reference sequence). The CDR3 contains 16 residues. The ends lost 4 bases at V and 2 bases at J; junction bases unmatched: 8. The CDR3 is CASSAIRLADTDTQYF. In DNA form, the CDR3 reads TGTGCCAGCAGCGCCATTCGACTAGCGGACACAGATACGCAGTATTTT. The whole variable domain, remainder taken from reference TRBV5-5 and TRBJ2-3, is DAGVTQSPTHLIKTRGQQVTLRCSPISGHKSVSWYQQVLGQGPQFIFQYYEKEERGRGNFPDRFSARQFPNYSSELNVNALLLGDSALYLCASSAIRLADTDTQYFGPGTRLTVL.

V and J are TRBV5-8 and TRBJ2-5; 8 nucleotides align to TRBD2. V gave up 0 bases and J gave up 5 bases; unmatched junction bases: 15. Germline loops: CDR1 SGHTS, CDR2 YDEGEE. This CDR3 contains 18 residues. CDR3 in amino acids: CASSLGSSAGAVEETQYF. The CDR3 DNA follows: TGTGCCAGCAGCTTGGGGTCCTCAGCGGGAGCGGTGGAGGAGACCCAGTACTTC.

The J gene is TRBJ2-7, the V gene TRBV5-6, with 9 bases aligning to TRBD1. CDR3 length: 15 amino acids. V lost 4 bases to trimming and J lost 2 bases; unmatched junction nucleotides: 7. Germline CDR1 and CDR2: SGHDT and YYEEEE. In DNA, the CDR3 is TGTGCCAGCAGCCCGGGGACAGGGTTAGCCTACGAGCAGTACTTC. Protein product: CASSPGTGLAYEQYF.

V usage is TRBV29-1 and J usage is TRBJ2-7, with 9 bases identical to TRBD1. The CDR3 runs 13 residues. The V gene's germline CDR1 is SQVTM and CDR2 ANQGSEA. Germline trimming cut 4 bases from V and 2 bases from J; bases unmatched to any gene: 3. CDR3 protein: CSVGGTGTYEQYF. CDR3 DNA sequence: TGCAGCGTTGGTGGGACAGGGACCTACGAGCAGTACTTC.

This chain connects TRBV5-1 to TRBJ1-2; D remains unclear. Germline CDR1 reads SGHRS; CDR2 reads YFSETQ. There are 13 residues in the CDR3. Trimming took 1 base from V and 2 from J, leaving 6 bases between them. DNA of the CDR3: TGCGCCAGCAGCTTGACAACCAACTATGGCTACACCTTC. The encoded protein is CASSLTTNYGYTF.

Points on this clone: At one end, the junction sequence differs from germline, possibly due to a read error. V usage is TRBV28 and J usage is TRBJ2-2, with 11 bases identical to TRBD2. The CDR3 has 18 residues. From germline, CDR1 is MDHEN and CDR2 SYDVKM. CDR3 DNA sequence: TGTGCCAGCAGTTTGTTGACTAGCGGGACGCTGAACGCCGGGGAGCTGTTTTTT. Translated, it gives CASSLLTSGTLNAGELFF.

CDR3 region: CASTSGRSGDTQYF. CDR3 coding DNA: TGCGCCAGCACCAGCGGGAGGTCCGGAGATACGCAGTATTTT. The chain links TRBV10-1 to TRBJ2-3; 9 bases fit TRBD2. This CDR3 has 14 amino acids. Germline CDR1 is WNHNN and CDR2 is SYGVQD (reference sequence). Germline trimming cut 7 bases from V and 5 bases from J; bases unmatched to any gene: 7.

V is TRBV5-1 and J is TRBJ2-2; 8 nucleotides line up with TRBD2. J was trimmed by 4 bases and V by 3 bases; bases with no gene match: 14. CDR1 is SGHRS, CDR2 YFSETQ, per germline. This CDR3 spans 18 amino acids. The CDR3 nucleotides are TGCGCCAGCAGCTCGGGCTATCCGGGACTAGAGAGCACCGGGGAGCTGTTTTTT. Its translation is CASSSGYPGLESTGELFF.

The rearrangement uses TRBV27 and TRBJ2-7, with D perhaps assigned TRBD1 or TRBD2 (6 bases each). The CDR3 sequence is 14 residues long. V was pared by 2 bases and J by 2 bases, with 10 bases between. Germline assignment: CDR1 MNHEY and CDR2 SMNVEV (reference sequence). The CDR3 loop reads CASSLVGGPYEQYF. The CDR3 DNA follows: TGTGCCAGCAGTTTAGTGGGGGGCCCCTACGAGCAGTACTTC.

The chain has TRBV15 and TRBJ2-7; 9 bases map to TRBD1. Per the germline V gene, CDR1 is LNHNV and CDR2 is YYDKDF (reference sequence). The CDR3 runs 14 residues. With 4 bases clipped from V and 4 bases from J, the junction kept 5 bases outside the gene matches. CDR3 region: CATSIQGAGYEQYF. The CDR3 coding sequence is TGTGCCACCAGCATACAGGGGGCAGGTTACGAGCAGTACTTC.